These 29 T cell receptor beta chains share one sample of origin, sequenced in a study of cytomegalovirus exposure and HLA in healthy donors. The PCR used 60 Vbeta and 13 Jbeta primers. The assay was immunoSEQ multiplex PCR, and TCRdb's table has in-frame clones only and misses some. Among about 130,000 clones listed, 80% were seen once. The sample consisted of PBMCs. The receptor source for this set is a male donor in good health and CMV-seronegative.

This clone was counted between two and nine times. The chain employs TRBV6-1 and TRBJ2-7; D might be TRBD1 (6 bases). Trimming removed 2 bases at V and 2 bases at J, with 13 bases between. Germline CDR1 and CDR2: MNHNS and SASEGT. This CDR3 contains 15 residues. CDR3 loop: CASSENIAGAYEQYF. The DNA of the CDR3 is TGTGCCAGCAGTGAAAATATTGCAGGGGCCTACGAGCAGTACTTC.

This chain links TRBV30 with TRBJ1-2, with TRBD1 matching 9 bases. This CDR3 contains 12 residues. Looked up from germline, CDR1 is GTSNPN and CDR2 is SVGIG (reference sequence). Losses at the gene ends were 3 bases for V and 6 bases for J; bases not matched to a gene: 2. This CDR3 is CAWSRTGDGYTF. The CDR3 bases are TGTGCCTGGAGCCGGACAGGGGATGGCTACACCTTC.

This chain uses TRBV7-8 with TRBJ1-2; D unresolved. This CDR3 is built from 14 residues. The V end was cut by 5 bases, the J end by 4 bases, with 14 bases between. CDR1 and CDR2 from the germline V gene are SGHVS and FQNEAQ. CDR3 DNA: TGTGCCAGCAGCCTTGTTAGGGCGGGCTATGGCTACACCTTC. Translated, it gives CASSLVRAGYGYTF.

The DNA of the CDR3 is TGTGCCTGGAGTGTACGGGGGGTAATCGGAAACACCATATATTTT. Translating it yields CAWSVRGVIGNTIYF. The rearrangement uses TRBV30 and TRBJ1-3, with D maybe TRBD1 (5 bases). V lost 0 bases to trimming and J lost 4 bases, with 13 bases between them. In germline, CDR1 is GTSNPN, CDR2 SVGIG (reference sequence). The CDR3 sequence is 15 residues long. Full variable domain (rest looked up from reference TRBV30 and TRBJ1-3): SQTIHQWPATLVQPVGSPLSLECTVEGTSNPNLYWYRQAAGRGLQLLFYSVGIGQISSEVPQNLSASRPQDRQFILSSKKLLLSDSGFYLCAWSVRGVIGNTIYFGEGSWLTVV.

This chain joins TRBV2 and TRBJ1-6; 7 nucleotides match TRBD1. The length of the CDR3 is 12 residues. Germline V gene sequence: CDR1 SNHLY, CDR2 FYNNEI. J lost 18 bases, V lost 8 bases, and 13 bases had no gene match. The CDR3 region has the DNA TGTGCCAGCTGCTTCCACGGGACAGAACCCCACTTT. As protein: CASCFHGTEPHF. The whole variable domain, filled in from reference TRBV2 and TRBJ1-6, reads EPEVTQTPSHQVTQMGQEVILRCVPISNHLYFYWYRQILGQKVEFLVSFYNNEISEKSEIFDDQFSVERPDGSNFTLKIRSTKLEDSAMYFCASCFHGTEPHFGNGTRLTVT.

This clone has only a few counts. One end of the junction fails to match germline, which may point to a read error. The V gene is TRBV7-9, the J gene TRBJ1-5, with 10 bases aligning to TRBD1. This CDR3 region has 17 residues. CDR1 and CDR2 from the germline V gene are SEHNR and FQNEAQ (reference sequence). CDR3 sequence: CSSSLAPPGQGMQPQHF. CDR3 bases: TGTTCCAGCAGCTTAGCACCTCCGGGACAGGGGATGCAGCCCCAGCATTTT. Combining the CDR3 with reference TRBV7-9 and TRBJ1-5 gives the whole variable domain DTGVSQNPRHKITKRGQNVTFRCDPISEHNRLYWYRQTLGQGPEFLTYFQNEAQLEKSRLLSDRFSAERPKGSFSTLEIQRTEQGDSAMYLCSSSLAPPGQGMQPQHFGDGTRLSIL.

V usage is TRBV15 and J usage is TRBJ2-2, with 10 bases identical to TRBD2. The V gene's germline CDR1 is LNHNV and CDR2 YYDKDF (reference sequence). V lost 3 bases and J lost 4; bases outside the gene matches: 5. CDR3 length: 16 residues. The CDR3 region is CATSRLAGAGTGELFF. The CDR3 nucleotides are TGTGCCACCAGCAGGCTAGCGGGAGCGGGCACCGGGGAGCTGTTTTTT.

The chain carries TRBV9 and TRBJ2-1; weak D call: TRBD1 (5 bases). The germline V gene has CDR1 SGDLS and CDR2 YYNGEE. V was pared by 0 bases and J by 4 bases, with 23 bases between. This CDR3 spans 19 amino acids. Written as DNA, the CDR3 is TGTGCCAGCAGCGTAGGGGGCTTGGGGTCAGAGAAACTTTACAATGAGCAGTTCTTC. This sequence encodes CASSVGGLGSEKLYNEQFF.

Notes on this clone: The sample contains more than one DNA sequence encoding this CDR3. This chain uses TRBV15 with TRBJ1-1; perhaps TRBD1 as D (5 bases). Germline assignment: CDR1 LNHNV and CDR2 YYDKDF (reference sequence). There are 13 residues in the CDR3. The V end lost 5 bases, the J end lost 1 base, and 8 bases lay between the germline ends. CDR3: CATSRTGNTEAFF. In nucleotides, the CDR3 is TGTGCCACCAGCCGAACAGGGAACACTGAAGCTTTCTTT.

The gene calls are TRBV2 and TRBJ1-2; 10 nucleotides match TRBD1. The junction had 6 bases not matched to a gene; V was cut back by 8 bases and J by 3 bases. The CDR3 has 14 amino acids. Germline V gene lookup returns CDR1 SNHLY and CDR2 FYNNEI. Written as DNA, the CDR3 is TGTGCCAGCTGGGACAGGGGTTATTACTATGGCTACACCTTC. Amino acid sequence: CASWDRGYYYGYTF.

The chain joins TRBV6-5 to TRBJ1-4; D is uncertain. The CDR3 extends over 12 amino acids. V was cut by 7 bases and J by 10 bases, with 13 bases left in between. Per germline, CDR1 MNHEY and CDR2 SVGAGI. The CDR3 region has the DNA TGTGCCAGCACGATGGTCAGAGGAAAACTGTTTTTT. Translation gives CASTMVRGKLFF.

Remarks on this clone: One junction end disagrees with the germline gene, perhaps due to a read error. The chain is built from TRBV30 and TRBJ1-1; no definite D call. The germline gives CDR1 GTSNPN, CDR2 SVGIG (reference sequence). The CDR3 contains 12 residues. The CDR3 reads CTWSKLNTEAFF. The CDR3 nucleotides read TGTACCTGGAGTAAGCTCAACACTGAAGCTTTCTTT.

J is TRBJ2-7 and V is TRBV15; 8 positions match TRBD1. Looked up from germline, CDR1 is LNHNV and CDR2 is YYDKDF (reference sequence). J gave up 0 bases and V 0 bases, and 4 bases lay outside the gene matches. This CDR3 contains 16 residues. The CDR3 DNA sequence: TGTGCCACCAGCAGAGAGAGGACAGGGTTCTCCTACGAGCAGTACTTC. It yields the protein CATSRERTGFSYEQYF.

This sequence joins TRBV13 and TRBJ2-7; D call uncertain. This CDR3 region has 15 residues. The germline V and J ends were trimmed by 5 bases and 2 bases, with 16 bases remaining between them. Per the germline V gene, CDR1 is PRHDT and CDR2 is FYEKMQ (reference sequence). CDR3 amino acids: CASSATGTGAYEQYF. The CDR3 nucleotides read TGTGCCAGCAGCGCCACCGGAACCGGAGCCTACGAGCAGTACTTC.

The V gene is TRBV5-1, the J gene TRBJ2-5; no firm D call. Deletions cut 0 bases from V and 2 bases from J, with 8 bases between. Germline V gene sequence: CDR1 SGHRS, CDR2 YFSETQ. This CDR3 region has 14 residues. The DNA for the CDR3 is TGCGCCAGCAGCTTGGGGTCTAATCAAGAGACCCAGTACTTC. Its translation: CASSLGSNQETQYF.

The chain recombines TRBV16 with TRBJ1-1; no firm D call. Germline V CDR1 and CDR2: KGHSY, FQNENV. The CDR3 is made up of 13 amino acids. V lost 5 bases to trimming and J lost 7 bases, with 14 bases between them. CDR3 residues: CASSTQAGHEAFF. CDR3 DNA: TGTGCCAGCAGCACTCAAGCAGGTCATGAAGCTTTCTTT.

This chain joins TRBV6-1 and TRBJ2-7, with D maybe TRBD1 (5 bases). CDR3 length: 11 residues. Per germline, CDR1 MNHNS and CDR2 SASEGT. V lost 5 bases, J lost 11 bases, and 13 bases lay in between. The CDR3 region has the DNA TGTGCCAGCAGTTCGAACAGGCTCAAGTACTTC. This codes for CASSSNRLKYF.

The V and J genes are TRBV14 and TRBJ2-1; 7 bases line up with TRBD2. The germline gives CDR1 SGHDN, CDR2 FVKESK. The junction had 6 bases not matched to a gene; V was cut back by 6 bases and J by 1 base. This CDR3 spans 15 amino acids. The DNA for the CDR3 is TGTGCCAGCAGAGAGTCAGCGGGATCCTACAATGAGCAGTTCTTC. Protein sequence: CASRESAGSYNEQFF. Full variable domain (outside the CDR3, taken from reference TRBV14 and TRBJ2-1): EAGVTQFPSHSVIEKGQTVTLRCDPISGHDNLYWYRRVMGKEIKFLLHFVKESKQDESGMPNNRFLAERTGGTYSTLKVQPAELEDSGVYFCASRESAGSYNEQFFGPGTRLTVL.

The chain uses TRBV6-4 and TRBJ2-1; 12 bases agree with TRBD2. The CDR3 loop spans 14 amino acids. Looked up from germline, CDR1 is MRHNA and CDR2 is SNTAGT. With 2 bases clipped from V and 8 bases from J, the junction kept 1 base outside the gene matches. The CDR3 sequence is CASSDRLAGDEQFF. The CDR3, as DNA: TGTGCCAGCAGTGACAGACTAGCGGGAGATGAGCAGTTCTTC.

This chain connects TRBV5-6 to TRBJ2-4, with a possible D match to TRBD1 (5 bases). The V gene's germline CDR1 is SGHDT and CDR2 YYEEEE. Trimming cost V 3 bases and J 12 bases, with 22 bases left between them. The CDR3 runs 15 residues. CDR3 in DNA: TGTGCCAGCAGCTCCCGACTGAAATACGGAGACAGTCAGTACTTC. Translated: CASSSRLKYGDSQYF.

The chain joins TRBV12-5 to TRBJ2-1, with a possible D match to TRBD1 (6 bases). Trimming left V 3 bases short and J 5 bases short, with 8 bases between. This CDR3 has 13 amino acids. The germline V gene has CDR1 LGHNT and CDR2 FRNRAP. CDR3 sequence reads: CASGFGQHNEQFF. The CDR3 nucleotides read TGTGCTAGTGGTTTCGGACAGCACAATGAGCAGTTCTTC.

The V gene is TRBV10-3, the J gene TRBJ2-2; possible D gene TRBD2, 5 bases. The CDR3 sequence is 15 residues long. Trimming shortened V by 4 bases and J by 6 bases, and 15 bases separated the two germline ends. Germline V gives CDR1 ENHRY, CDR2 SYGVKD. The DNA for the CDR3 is TGTGCCATCAGTGCCCGGGGTGGGAGTTCCGGGGAGCTGTTTTTT. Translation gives CAISARGGSSGELFF.

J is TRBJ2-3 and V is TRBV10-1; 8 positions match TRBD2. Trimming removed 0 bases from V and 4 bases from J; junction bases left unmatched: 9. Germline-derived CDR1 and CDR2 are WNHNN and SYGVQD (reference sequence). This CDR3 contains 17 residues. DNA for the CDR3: TGCGCCAGCAGTGAGTCCTGGACTAGCTCTTTTCCAGATACGCAGTATTTT. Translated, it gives CASSESWTSSFPDTQYF.

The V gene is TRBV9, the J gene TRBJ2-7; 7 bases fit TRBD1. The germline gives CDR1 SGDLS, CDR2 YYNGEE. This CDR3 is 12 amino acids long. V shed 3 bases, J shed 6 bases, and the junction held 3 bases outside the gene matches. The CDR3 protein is CASSGQGFEQYF. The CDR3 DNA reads TGTGCCAGCAGCGGACAGGGCTTCGAGCAGTACTTC.

The CDR3 nucleotides read TGTGCCAGCAGTGTAGGGGGGGCCGGCAATGAGCAGTTCTTC. Amino acids: CASSVGGAGNEQFF. This chain connects TRBV6-4 to TRBJ2-1; tentatively, D is TRBD2 (7 bases). Germline V gene sequence: CDR1 MRHNA, CDR2 SNTAGT. CDR3 length: 14 residues. The germline V and J ends were trimmed by 4 bases and 6 bases, with 13 bases remaining between them.

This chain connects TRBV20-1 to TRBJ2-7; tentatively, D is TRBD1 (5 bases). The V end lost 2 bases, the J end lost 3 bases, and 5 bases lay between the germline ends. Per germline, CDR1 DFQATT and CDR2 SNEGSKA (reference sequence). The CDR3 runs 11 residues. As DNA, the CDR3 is TGCAGTGCTAGAACAGGCTACGAGCAGTACTTC. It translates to CSARTGYEQYF.

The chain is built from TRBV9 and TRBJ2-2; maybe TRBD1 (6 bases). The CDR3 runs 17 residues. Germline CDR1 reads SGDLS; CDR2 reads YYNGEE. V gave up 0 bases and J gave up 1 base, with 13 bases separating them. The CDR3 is CASSVAMGRGNTGELFF. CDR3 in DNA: TGTGCCAGCAGCGTAGCCATGGGCAGGGGGAACACCGGGGAGCTGTTTTTT.

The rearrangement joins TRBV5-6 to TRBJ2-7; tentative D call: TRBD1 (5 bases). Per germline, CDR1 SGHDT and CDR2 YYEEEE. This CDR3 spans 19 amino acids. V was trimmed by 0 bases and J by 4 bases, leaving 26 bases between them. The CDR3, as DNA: TGTGCCAGCAGCTTGGACGCCCGATCGGTAGGGGTGCGATCGTACGAGCAGTACTTC. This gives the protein CASSLDARSVGVRSYEQYF.

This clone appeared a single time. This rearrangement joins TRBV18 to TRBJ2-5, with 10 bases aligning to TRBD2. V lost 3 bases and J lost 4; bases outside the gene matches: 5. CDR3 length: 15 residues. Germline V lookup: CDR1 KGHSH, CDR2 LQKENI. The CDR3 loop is CASSPTASGGETQYF. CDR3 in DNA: TGTGCCAGCTCACCGACCGCTAGCGGGGGAGAGACCCAGTACTTC.